The entry below gives a single T cell receptor (beta chain) sequence along with its context. This specimen belongs to a study of blood T cell repertoires in COVID-19. Across the whole study: The analysed material was cDNA or gDNA that came from T cells, B-cell-depleted T cells, or PBMCs.

This table comes from immunoSEQ multiplex PCR, and its TCRdb copy is limited to in-frame clones, with some not included. Here the sample spans a few hundred thousand clones, 87% being singletons. The age range of participants was roughly 18 to 90 years, with residence in about two dozen US areas. V shed 7 bases, J shed 8 bases, and the junction held 16 bases outside the gene matches. In germline, CDR1 is LGHNA, CDR2 YNFKEQ. The CDR3 has 18 amino acids. Source material: PBMCs or T cells enriched from blood (not recorded which). V is TRBV4-2 and J is TRBJ2-2, with 13 bases matching TRBD2. The origin of this receptor is a woman in her 30s who had recovered from COVID-19. The CDR3 DNA reads TGTGCCAGCACCACGGACTGGACTAGCGGGGGCCCGGGAGGGGAGCTGTTTTTT. Its protein product is CASTTDWTSGGPGGELFF.